The 16 T cell receptor beta chains given below trace back to one sample, sequenced in a study of T cells in Graves' hyperthyroidism and ophthalmopathy. Regions amplified from RNA transcripts were the TCR beta CDR3 regions. A first-round RT-PCR of the TCR CDR3 used the HTBI primer set. Using its own MiXCR run on the multiplex PCR reads, TCRdb lists one record per CDR3 protein. The sample includes 380,000 or so distinct CDR3 sequences, about 19% seen only once; the top ten take around 3.4%. The sequenced sample was blood. These receptors were obtained from a young woman with Graves' hyperthyroidism.

This clonotype appeared many times. A much larger clone differs by one base, so this may be a read error. This chain connects TRBV24-1 to TRBJ2-7; D call uncertain. The CDR3 is 13 residues long. Trimming removed 2 bases from V and 1 base from J, with 5 bases in between. Germline V lookup: CDR1 KGHDR, CDR2 SFDVKD. The DNA of the CDR3 is TGTGCCACCAGTGATTCGTTATCCTACGAGCAGTACTTC. Translating it yields CATSDSLSYEQYF.

This clonotype appeared many times. This chain links TRBV24-1 with TRBJ1-5, with D perhaps TRBD1 (6 bases). V was shortened by 4 bases and J by 5 bases, with 14 bases between the two germline ends. Germline V gene sequence: CDR1 KGHDR, CDR2 SFDVKD. The CDR3 consists of 15 residues. This CDR3 reads CATSDPGTPDQPQHF. The CDR3 DNA reads TGTGCCACCAGTGACCCCGGGACACCCGATCAGCCCCAGCATTTT.

This clonotype was counted only a few times. The chain combines TRBV6-1 with TRBJ2-4, with TRBD1 as a possible D gene (6 bases). Germline CDR1 reads MNHNS; CDR2 reads SASEGT. V lost 8 bases and J 0 bases, leaving 23 bases between the germline ends. This CDR3 has 18 amino acids. DNA for the CDR3: TGTGCCAGCCTCCCGGGACATCTCAAGAATCTAGCCAAAAACATTCAGTACTTC. Translated: CASLPGHLKNLAKNIQYF.

This clonotype was recorded at least ten times. This chain links TRBV5-4 with TRBJ2-5; TRBD1 matches at 7 bases. Germline CDR1 reads SGHNT; CDR2 reads YYREEE (reference sequence). V dropped 4 bases and J dropped 1; count of bases not matched to a gene: 4. This CDR3 has 14 residues. The CDR3 is CASSGRQGQETQYF. The CDR3 coding sequence is TGTGCCAGCAGCGGGAGACAGGGCCAAGAGACCCAGTACTTC.

The genes are TRBV6-2 or TRBV6-3 and TRBJ1-1, with D possibly being TRBD1 (5 bases). The length of the CDR3 is 14 residues. Germline CDR1 reads MNHEY; CDR2 reads SVGEGT. Trimming took off 7 bases at V and 2 bases at J, with 14 bases between the two ends. The CDR3 is CASKIQGSNTEAFF. CDR3 bases: TGTGCCAGCAAGATCCAGGGCTCAAACACTGAAGCTTTCTTT.

This clonotype was found many times. This chain links TRBV20-1 with TRBJ2-5; 12 positions match TRBD2. Germline trimming cut 6 bases from V and 4 bases from J; bases unmatched to any gene: 9. CDR3 size: 15 residues. Looked up from germline, CDR1 is DFQATT and CDR2 is SNEGSKA (reference sequence). CDR3 residues: CSARPSGGARETQYF. As DNA, the CDR3 is TGCAGTGCGAGACCTAGCGGGGGGGCCCGAGAGACCCAGTACTTC.

This clonotype came up many times. V is TRBV12-3 or TRBV12-4 and J is TRBJ1-1; possibly TRBD1 for D (6 bases). Between the trimmed V and J ends, which lost 6 bases and 0 bases, there was a span of 17 bases. The length of the CDR3 is 16 residues. The CDR3 loop reads CASSPVGRGLNTEAFF. The DNA for the CDR3 is TGTGCCAGCAGCCCAGTCGGCAGGGGACTGAACACTGAAGCTTTCTTT.

This clonotype was observed a handful of times. The chain employs TRBV6-1 and TRBJ1-1; D remains unclear. The CDR3 runs to 14 residues. V was cut by 7 bases and J by 2 bases, with 14 bases left in between. Germline CDR1 and CDR2: MNHNS and SASEGT. In nucleotides, the CDR3 is TGTGCCAGCAAAGTTGGTTCAGCAAACACTGAAGCTTTCTTT. Translation: CASKVGSANTEAFF.

This clonotype was counted many times. The V call is TRBV6-5, the J call TRBJ1-1; D not resolved. The germline V gene encodes CDR1 MNHEY and CDR2 SVGAGI. V dropped 6 bases and J dropped 6 bases, with 11 bases sitting between them. This CDR3 contains 12 residues. CDR3 residues: CASSQPGAEAFF. The DNA for the CDR3 is TGTGCCAGCAGCCAACCCGGGGCTGAAGCTTTCTTT.

With regard to this clonotype: This may stem from a read error, because a much larger clone lies one nucleotide away. The chain recombines TRBV10-3 with TRBJ2-2, with 7 bases that match TRBD1. The CDR3 sequence is 15 residues long. The germline CDR1 and CDR2 sequences are ENHRY and SYGVKD. The CDR3 here is CAIRETGVDTGELCF. DNA for the CDR3: TGTGCCATCCGGGAAACAGGGGTTGACACCGGGGAGCTGTGTTTT.

This clonotype was detected many times. The V and J genes are TRBV27 and TRBJ2-5; D tentatively reads TRBD1 or TRBD2 (5 bases each). Trimming took 0 bases from V and 4 from J, leaving 12 bases between them. The CDR3 is 15 residues long. CDR1 MNHEY and CDR2 SMNVEV come from the germline V gene (reference sequence). CDR3 sequence (DNA): TGTGCCAGCAGTTTATCCAGGGTAGCGATAGAGACCCAGTACTTC. Protein sequence: CASSLSRVAIETQYF.

This clonotype occurred many times. This sequence joins TRBV7-3 and TRBJ2-5; 10 bases fit TRBD2. The CDR3 is 14 residues long. The trim removed 8 bases at V and 5 bases at J, leaving 8 bases unmatched. Per germline, CDR1 SGHTA and CDR2 FQGTGA. CDR3 sequence (DNA): TGTGCCAGCTCTATGGGACTAGCGCTGGAGACCCAGTACTTC. This codes for CASSMGLALETQYF.

In this sample, this clonotype turned up once. The chain recombines TRBV5-1 with TRBJ2-7; D is uncertain. V was shortened by 0 bases and J by 2 bases, with 12 bases between the two germline ends. CDR3 length: 15 residues. CDR1 and CDR2 (germline): SGHRS, YFSETQ. CDR3 coding DNA: TGCGCCAGCAGCTTGGGGCAGTCGACCCCCTACGAGCAGTACTTC. Amino acid sequence: CASSLGQSTPYEQYF.

The J gene is TRBJ1-1, the V gene TRBV19; D might be TRBD1 (5 bases). Germline V lookup: CDR1 LNHDA, CDR2 SQIVND (reference sequence). CDR3 size: 16 residues. V was clipped by 5 bases and J by 0 bases, with 16 bases between them. Here the CDR3 reads CASSGLPGLMNTEAFF. The CDR3 DNA sequence: TGTGCCAGTAGTGGTCTCCCGGGACTCATGAACACTGAAGCTTTCTTT.

This clonotype was seen at least ten times. The chain is built from TRBV12-3 or TRBV12-4 and TRBJ1-1; D call uncertain. The V and J ends lost 3 bases and 8 bases respectively, with 7 bases between them. The CDR3 sequence is 11 residues long. This chain's CDR3 is CASSLEAEAFF. The CDR3 coding sequence is TGTGCCAGCAGTTTGGAGGCAGAAGCTTTCTTT.

This chain links TRBV7-8 with TRBJ2-2; D might be TRBD2 (7 bases). CDR3 length: 16 amino acids. V lost 4 bases, J lost 0 bases, and 12 bases lay in between. Germline lookup yields CDR1 SGHVS and CDR2 FQNEAQ. The CDR3 sequence is CASSSTGGTNTGELFF. CDR3 nucleotides: TGTGCCAGCAGCTCGACGGGGGGCACGAACACCGGGGAGCTGTTTTTT.